The following is a TCR beta chain sequence with its context. What it recognizes is unknown. The repertoire was sequenced with immunoSEQ multiplex PCR; TCRdb's copy has only in-frame clones and lacks some. The repertoire includes about 120,000 clones, around 92% of them detected once, and 14% to 15% sits in the top ten. The data were obtained in a study of T cell responses to AZD1222 COVID-19 vaccine. General study results and limits: Repertoires were obtained only post-peak T cell response. When two AZD1222 doses had been given, Spike-specific TCR breadth and depth rose. Clonal diversity was possibly underestimated; the donors were predominantly white British and more often female.

This receptor was obtained from an adult in good health. Specimen: peripheral blood, collected on day 0 of AZD1222 vaccination.

CDR3 amino acids: CASSPLQGASTPLHF. The CDR3 DNA reads as TGTGCCAGTAGTCCCCTCCAGGGGGCTTCGACACCCCTCCACTTT. The chain has TRBV19 and TRBJ1-6; TRBD1 matches 8 bases. Germline CDR1 LNHDA, CDR2 SQIVND (reference sequence). The CDR3 loop spans 15 amino acids. With V trimmed by 5 bases and J by 11 bases, 11 bases remained unmatched.